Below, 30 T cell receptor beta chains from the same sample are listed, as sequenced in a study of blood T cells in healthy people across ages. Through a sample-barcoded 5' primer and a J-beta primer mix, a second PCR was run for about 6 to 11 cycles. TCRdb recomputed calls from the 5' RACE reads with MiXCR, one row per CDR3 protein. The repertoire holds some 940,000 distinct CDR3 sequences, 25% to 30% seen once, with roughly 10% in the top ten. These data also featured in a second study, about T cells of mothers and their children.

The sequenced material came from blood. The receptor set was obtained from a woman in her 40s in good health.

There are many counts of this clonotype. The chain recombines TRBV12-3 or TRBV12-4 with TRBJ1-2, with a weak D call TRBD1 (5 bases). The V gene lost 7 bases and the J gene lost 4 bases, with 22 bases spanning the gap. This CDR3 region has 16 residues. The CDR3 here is CASTMARIVQAYGYTF. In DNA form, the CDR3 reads TGTGCCAGCACCATGGCTAGGATCGTACAGGCCTATGGCTACACCTTC.

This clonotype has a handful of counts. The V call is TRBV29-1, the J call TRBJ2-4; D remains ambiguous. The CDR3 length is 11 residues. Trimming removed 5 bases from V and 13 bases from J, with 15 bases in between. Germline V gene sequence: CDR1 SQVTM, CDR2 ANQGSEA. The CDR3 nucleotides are TGCAGCGTTATAAGTTACAATGAGCAGTACTTC. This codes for CSVISYNEQYF.

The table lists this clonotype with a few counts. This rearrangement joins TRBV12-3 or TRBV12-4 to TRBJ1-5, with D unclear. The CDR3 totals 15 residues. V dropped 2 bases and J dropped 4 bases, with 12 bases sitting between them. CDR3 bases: TGTGCCAGCAGTTTAAGGCAGAGTAGTAATCAGCCCCAGCATTTT. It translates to CASSLRQSSNQPQHF.

Here the CDR3 reads CASSSEPLTDTQYF. The CDR3 DNA reads TGTGCCAGCAGCTCGGAGCCTTTAACAGATACGCAGTATTTT. This chain uses TRBV7-2 with TRBJ2-3; D not resolved. Trimming took 4 bases from V and 3 from J, leaving 11 bases between them. CDR3 size: 14 residues. CDR1 and CDR2 from the germline V gene are SGHTA and FQGNSA.

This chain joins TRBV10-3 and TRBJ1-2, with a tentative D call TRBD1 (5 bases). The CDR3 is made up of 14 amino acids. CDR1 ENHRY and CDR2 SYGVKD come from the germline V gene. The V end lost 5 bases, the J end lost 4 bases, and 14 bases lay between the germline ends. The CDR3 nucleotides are TGTGCCATCAGTCGCCCTGAGGGGAGCTATGGCTACACCTTC. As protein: CAISRPEGSYGYTF.

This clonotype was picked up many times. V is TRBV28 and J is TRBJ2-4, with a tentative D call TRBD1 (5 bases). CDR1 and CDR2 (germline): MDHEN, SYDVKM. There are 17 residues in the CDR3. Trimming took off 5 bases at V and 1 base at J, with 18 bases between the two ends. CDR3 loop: CASSASGQGFAKNIQYF. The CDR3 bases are TGTGCCAGCAGTGCGTCCGGGCAGGGTTTTGCCAAAAACATTCAGTACTTC. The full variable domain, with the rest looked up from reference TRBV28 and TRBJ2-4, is DVKVTQSSRYLVKRTGEKVFLECVQDMDHENMFWYRQDPGLGLRLIYFSYDVKMKEKGDIPEGYSVSREKKERFSLILESASTNQTSMYLCASSASGQGFAKNIQYFGAGTRLSVL.

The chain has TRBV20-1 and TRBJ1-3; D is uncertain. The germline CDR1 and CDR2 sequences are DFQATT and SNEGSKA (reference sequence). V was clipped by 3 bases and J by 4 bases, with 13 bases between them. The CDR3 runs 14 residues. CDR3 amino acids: CSARRGGKGNTIYF. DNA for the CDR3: TGCAGTGCTAGGCGGGGAGGAAAAGGAAACACCATATATTTT.

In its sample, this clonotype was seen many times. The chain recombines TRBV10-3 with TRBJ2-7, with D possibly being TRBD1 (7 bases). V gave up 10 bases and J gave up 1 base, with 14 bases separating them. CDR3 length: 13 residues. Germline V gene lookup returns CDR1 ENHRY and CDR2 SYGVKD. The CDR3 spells CATETGTSYEQYF. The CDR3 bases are TGTGCCACCGAGACAGGGACTTCCTACGAGCAGTACTTC.

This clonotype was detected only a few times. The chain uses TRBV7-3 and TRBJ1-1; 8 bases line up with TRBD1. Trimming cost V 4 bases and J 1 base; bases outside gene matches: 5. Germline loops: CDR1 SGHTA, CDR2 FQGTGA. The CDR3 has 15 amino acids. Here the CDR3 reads CASSSRTGTNTEAFF. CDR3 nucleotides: TGTGCCAGCAGCTCGCGGACAGGGACGAACACTGAAGCTTTCTTT.

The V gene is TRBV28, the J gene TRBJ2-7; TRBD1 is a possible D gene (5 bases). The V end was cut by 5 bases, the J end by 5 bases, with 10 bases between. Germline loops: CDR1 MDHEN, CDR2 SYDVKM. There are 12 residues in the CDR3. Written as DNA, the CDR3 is TGTGCCAGCAGTAACCAGGGTAACGAGCAGTACTTC. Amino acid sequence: CASSNQGNEQYF.

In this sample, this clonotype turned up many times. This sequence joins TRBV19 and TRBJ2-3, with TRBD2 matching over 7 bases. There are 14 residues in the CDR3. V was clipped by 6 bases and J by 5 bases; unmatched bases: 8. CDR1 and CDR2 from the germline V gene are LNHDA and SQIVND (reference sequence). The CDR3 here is CASSGLAVGDTQYF. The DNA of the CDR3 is TGTGCCAGTAGCGGGCTAGCGGTAGGAGATACGCAGTATTTT. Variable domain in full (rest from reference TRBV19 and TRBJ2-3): DGGITQSPKYLFRKEGQNVTLSCEQNLNHDAMYWYRQDPGQGLRLIYYSQIVNDFQKGDIAEGYSVSREKKESFPLTVTSAQKNPTAFYLCASSGLAVGDTQYFGPGTRLTVL.

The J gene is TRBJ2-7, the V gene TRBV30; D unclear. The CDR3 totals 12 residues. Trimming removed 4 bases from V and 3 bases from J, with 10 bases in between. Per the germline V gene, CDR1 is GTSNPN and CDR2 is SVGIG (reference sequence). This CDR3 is CAWTQAGYEQYF. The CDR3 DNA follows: TGTGCCTGGACCCAGGCAGGCTACGAGCAGTACTTC.

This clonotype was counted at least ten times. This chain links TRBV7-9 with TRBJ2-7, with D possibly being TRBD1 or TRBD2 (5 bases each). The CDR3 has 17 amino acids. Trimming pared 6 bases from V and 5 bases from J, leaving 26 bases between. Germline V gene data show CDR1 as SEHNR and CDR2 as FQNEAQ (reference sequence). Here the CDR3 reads CASSFTGTPGIGHEQYF. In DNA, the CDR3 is TGTGCCAGCAGTTTCACCGGGACCCCGGGCATAGGCCACGAGCAGTACTTC.

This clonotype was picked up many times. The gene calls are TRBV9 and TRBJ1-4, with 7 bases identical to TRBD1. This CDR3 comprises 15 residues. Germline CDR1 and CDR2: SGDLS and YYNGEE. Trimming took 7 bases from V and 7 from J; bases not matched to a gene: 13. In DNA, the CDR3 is TGTGCCAGCCAAAGGGGGCCTGAGCTTAGTGAAAAACTGTTTTTT. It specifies CASQRGPELSEKLFF.

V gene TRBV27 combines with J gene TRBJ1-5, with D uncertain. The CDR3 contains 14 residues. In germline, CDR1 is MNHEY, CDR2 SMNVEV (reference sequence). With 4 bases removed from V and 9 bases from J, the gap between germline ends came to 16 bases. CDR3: CASSSDGSWRPQHF. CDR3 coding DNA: TGTGCCAGCAGTTCGGACGGCTCTTGGAGGCCCCAGCATTTT.

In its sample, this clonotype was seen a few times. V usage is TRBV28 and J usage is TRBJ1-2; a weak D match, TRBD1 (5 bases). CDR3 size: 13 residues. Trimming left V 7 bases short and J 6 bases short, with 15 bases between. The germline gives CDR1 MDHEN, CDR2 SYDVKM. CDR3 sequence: CASTEGSYNGYTF. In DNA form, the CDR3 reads TGTGCCAGCACGGAGGGGAGCTATAATGGCTACACCTTC.

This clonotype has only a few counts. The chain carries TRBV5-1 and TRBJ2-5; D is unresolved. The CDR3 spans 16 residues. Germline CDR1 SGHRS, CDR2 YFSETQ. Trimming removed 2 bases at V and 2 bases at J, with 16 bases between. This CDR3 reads CASSLVVPAGQETQYF. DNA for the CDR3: TGCGCCAGCAGCTTAGTAGTACCCGCAGGACAAGAGACCCAGTACTTC.

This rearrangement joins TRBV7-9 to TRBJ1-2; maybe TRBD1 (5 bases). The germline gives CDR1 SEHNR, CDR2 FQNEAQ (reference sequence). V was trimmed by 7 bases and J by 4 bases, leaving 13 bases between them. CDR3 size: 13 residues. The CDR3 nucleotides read TGTGCCAGCATGGAGGGGACCCTCTATGGCTACACCTTC. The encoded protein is CASMEGTLYGYTF.

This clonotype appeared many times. This CDR3 reads CASSESGAANYGYTF. DNA of the CDR3: TGTGCCAGCAGTGAGTCCGGAGCCGCTAACTATGGCTACACCTTC. V usage is TRBV25-1 and J usage is TRBJ1-2; D ambiguous. The CDR3 extends over 15 amino acids. Trimming removed 3 bases at V and 0 bases at J, with 11 bases between. Looked up from germline, CDR1 is MGHDK and CDR2 is SYGVNS.

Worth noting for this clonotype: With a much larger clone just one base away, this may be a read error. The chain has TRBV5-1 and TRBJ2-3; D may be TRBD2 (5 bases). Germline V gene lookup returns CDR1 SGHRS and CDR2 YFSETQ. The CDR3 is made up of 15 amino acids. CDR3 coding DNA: TGCGCCAGCAGCTCCTCAACAGCTAGCACAGAAACGCAGTATTTT. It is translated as CASSSSTASTETQYF.

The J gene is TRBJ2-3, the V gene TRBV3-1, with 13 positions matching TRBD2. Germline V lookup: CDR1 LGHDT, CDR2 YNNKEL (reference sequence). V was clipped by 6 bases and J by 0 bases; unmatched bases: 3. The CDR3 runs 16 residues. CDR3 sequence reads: CASSRTSGGSTDTQYF. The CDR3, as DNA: TGTGCCAGCAGTCGGACTAGCGGGGGAAGCACAGATACGCAGTATTTT.

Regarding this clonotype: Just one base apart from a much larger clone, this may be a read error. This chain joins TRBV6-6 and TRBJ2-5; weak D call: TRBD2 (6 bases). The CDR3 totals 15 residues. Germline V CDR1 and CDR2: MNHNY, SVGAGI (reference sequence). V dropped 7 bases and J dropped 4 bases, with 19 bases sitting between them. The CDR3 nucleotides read TGTGCCAGCATCACAGAGGGCGGGGTGTTAGAGACCCAGTACTTC. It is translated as CASITEGGVLETQYF.

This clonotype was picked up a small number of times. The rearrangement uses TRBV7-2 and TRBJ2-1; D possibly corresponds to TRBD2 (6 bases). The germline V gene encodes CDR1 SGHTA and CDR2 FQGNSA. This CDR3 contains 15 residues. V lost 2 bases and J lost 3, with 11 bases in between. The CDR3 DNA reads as TGTGCCAGCAGCTTACGGCGGGGAAACTACAATGAGCAGTTCTTC. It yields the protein CASSLRRGNYNEQFF.

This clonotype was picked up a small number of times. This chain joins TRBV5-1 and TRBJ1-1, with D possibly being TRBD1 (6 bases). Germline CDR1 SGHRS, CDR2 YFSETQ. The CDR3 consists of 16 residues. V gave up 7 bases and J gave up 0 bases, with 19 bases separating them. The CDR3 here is CASSPSGRGMNTEAFF. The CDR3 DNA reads TGCGCCAGCTCGCCGTCCGGGAGGGGGATGAACACTGAAGCTTTCTTT.

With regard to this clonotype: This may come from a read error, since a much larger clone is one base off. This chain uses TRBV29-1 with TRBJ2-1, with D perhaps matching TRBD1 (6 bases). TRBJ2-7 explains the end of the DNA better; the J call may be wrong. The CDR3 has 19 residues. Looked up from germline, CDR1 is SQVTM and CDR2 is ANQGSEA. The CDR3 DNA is TGCAGCGTTGAAGATCATGGGGGCTCGGCCTTGGGGTCCTACAATGAGCAGTACTTC. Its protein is CSVEDHGGSALGSYNEQYF.

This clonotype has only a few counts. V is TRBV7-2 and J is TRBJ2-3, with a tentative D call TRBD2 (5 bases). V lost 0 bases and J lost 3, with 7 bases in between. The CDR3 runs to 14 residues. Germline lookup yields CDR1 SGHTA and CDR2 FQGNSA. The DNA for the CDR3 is TGTGCCAGCAGCTTAGCCGGGATGACAGATACGCAGTATTTT. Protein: CASSLAGMTDTQYF.

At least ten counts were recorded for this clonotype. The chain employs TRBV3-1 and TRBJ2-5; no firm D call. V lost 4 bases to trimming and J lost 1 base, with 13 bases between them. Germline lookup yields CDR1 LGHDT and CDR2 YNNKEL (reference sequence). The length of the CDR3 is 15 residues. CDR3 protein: CASSRRTPVQETQYF. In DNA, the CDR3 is TGTGCCAGCAGCCGCAGGACGCCCGTCCAAGAGACCCAGTACTTC.

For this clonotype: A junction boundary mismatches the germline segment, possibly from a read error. The CDR3 here is CATIEQGRRSEAFF. In DNA, the CDR3 is TGCGCCACCATAGAGCAGGGACGGAGGAGTGAAGCTTTCTTT. V is TRBV2 and J is TRBJ1-1; possible D gene TRBD1, 5 bases. The CDR3 length is 14 residues. CDR1 is SNHLY, CDR2 FYNNEI, per germline.

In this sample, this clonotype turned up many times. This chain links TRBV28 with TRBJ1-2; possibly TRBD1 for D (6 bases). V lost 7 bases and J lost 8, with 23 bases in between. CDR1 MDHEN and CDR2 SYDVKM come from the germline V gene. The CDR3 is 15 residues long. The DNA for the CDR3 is TGTGCCAGCAACTCCCCCTCAGGGACATTTCGAGGCTACACCTTC. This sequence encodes CASNSPSGTFRGYTF.

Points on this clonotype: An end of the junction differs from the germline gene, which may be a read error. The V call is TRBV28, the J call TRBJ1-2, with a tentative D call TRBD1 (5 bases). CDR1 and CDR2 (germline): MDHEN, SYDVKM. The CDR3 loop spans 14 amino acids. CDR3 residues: CASANGGGFYDYTF. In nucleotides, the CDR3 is TGTGCCAGCGCGAATGGGGGGGGGTTCTATGACTACACCTTC.